This TCR beta chain was identified in a study of PD-1 blockade in classical Hodgkin lymphoma. The time point: cycle 4 day 1 (C4D1), after less than seven weeks of nivolumab. Each patient's relapse followed autologous stem cell transplantation, and brentuximab vedotin exposure varied. With magnetic negative selection, CD4+ T cells were purified from PBMCs that had been thawed. Patients showed best responses of complete response, partial response or progressive disease. Germline V CDR1 and CDR2: LNHDA, SQIVND (reference sequence). The CDR3 is 16 amino acids. Trimming took 6 bases from V and 5 from J; bases not matched to a gene: 14. Study results and limitations: Exclusion was applied to patients who started nivolumab under 1 year after ASCT. Complete responders' diversity at baseline resembled that of newly diagnosed patients. Differences between repertoires have undefined causes, possibly disease activity or prior therapy.

TCRdb's table, derived via immunoSEQ multiplex PCR, lists solely in-frame clones and lacks some. The sample lists roughly 30,000 clones, 80% to 90% seen once, with 0.65% to 0.95% in the top ten. Worth noting for this clone: Its antigen is currently unknown.

The sequence came from a human donor with classical Hodgkin lymphoma. The sample was CD4+ T cells from blood, taken before the fourth cycle of nivolumab. The chain combines TRBV19 with TRBJ2-5; 8 bases map to TRBD2. CDR3 loop: CASSPTGTRGFETQYF. CDR3 DNA: TGTGCCAGTAGCCCGACCGGGACTAGGGGTTTTGAGACCCAGTACTTC. Supplemented by reference TRBV19 and TRBJ2-5, the full variable domain reads DGGITQSPKYLFRKEGQNVTLSCEQNLNHDAMYWYRQDPGQGLRLIYYSQIVNDFQKGDIAEGYSVSREKKESFPLTVTSAQKNPTAFYLCASSPTGTRGFETQYFGPGTRLLVL.